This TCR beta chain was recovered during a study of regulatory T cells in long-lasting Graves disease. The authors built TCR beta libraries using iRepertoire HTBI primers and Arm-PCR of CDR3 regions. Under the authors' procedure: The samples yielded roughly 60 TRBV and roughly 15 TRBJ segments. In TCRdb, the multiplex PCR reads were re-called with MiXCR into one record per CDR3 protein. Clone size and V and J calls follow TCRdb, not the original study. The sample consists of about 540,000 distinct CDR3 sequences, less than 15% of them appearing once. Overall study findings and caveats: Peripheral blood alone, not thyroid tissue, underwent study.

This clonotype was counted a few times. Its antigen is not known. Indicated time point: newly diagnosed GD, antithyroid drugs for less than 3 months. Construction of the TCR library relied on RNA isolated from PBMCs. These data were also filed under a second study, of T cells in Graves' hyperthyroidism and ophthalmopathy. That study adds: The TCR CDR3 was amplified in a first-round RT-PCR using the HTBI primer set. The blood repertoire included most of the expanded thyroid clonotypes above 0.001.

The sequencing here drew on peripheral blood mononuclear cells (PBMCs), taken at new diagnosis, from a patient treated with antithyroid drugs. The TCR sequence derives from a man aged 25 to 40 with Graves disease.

The CDR3 region has the DNA TGTGCCAGCAGCTCATTCGGGACCAGCGACGCGGGCTACACCTTC. This gives the protein CASSSFGTSDAGYTF. The chain recombines TRBV7-2 with TRBJ1-2; a possible D gene is TRBD1 (5 bases). Germline-derived CDR1 and CDR2 are SGHTA and FQGNSA. The length of the CDR3 is 15 residues. Trimming took 4 bases from V and 8 from J, leaving 20 bases between them. The variable domain in full, with the rest retrieved from reference TRBV7-2 and TRBJ1-2, is GAGVSQSPSNKVTEKGKDVELRCDPISGHTALYWYRQSLGQGLEFLIYFQGNSAPDKSGLPSDRFSAERTGGSVSTLTIQRTQQEDSAVYLCASSSFGTSDAGYTFGSGTRLTVV.